Each of the 17 T cell receptor beta chains below was sequenced from the same sample in a study of blood T cell repertoires in COVID-19. Some clones are missing from TCRdb's copy, which holds only in-frame ones; the method was immunoSEQ multiplex PCR. The data show some 120,000 clones, approximately 83% seen once. Sequenced: peripheral blood. These receptors all come from a man between 60 and 70 years old with acute or convalescent COVID-19.

This CDR3 reads CASFPFSEREIQNANTGELFF. The CDR3 DNA reads as TGCGCCAGCTTCCCATTTTCCGAGCGGGAGATCCAAAACGCGAACACCGGGGAGCTGTTTTTT. This chain joins TRBV23-1 and TRBJ2-2, with 8 bases identical to TRBD2. TRBV23-1 is an ORF, and what it does is uncertain. CDR3 length: 21 residues. The J segment lost 0 bases and the V segment lost 8 bases, leaving 23 bases of the junction unmatched.

This chain joins TRBV19 and TRBJ2-1; possible D gene TRBD2, 6 bases. Germline V gene data show CDR1 as LNHDA and CDR2 as SQIVND (reference sequence). Trimming cost V 4 bases and J 6 bases, with 22 bases left between them. There are 17 residues in the CDR3. The CDR3 protein is CASSSQLTLAGINEQFF. CDR3 coding DNA: TGTGCCAGTAGTAGCCAATTGACTCTCGCGGGGATCAATGAGCAGTTCTTC.

This chain's CDR3 is CASSTDGTAGNQPQHF. The CDR3 nucleotides are TGTGCCAGCAGCACAGACGGAACAGCAGGTAATCAGCCCCAGCATTTT. The chain uses TRBV21-1 and TRBJ1-5; the D call TRBD1 from the table was never checked on the DNA. TRBV21-1 is noted as a pseudogene. The CDR3 consists of 16 residues.

This clone was picked up one time. The genes are TRBV19 and TRBJ1-5; D perhaps matches TRBD1 (6 bases). The V gene lost 6 bases and the J gene lost 0 bases, with 9 bases spanning the gap. The germline CDR1 and CDR2 sequences are LNHDA and SQIVND (reference sequence). The CDR3 length is 14 residues. The CDR3 region is CASSGQFSNQPQHF. The CDR3 coding sequence is TGTGCCAGTAGCGGACAGTTTAGCAATCAGCCCCAGCATTTT.

V gene TRBV24-1 combines with J gene TRBJ2-1; 9 bases match TRBD2. The germline V gene encodes CDR1 KGHDR and CDR2 SFDVKD. CDR3 length equals 19 residues. J was trimmed by 3 bases and V by 3 bases; bases with no gene match: 14. The CDR3 sequence: CATSDRTLGAGGNYNEQFF. The CDR3 nucleotides are TGTGCCACCAGTGATCGGACCTTGGGGGCGGGAGGGAACTACAATGAGCAGTTCTTC.

The chain joins TRBV9 to TRBJ1-5; D remains ambiguous. The germline V gene encodes CDR1 SGDLS and CDR2 YYNGEE. V was trimmed by 0 bases and J by 3 bases, leaving 4 bases between them. The CDR3 consists of 13 residues. The CDR3 coding sequence is TGTGCCAGCAGCGTAGCAATCAATCAGCCCCAGCATTTT. This codes for CASSVAINQPQHF. The variable domain in full, with the rest retrieved from reference TRBV9 and TRBJ1-5, is DSGVTQTPKHLITATGQRVTLRCSPRSGDLSVYWYQQSLDQGLQFLIQYYNGEERAKGNILERFSAQQFPDLHSELNLSSLELGDSALYFCASSVAINQPQHFGDGTRLSIL.

The CDR3 region has the DNA TGTGCCAGCAGAGGGACAGGGGGCCTTGCGGGGGAGCTGTTTTTT. Translated, it gives CASRGTGGLAGELFF. The V gene is TRBV6-5, the J gene TRBJ2-2; TRBD1 aligns across 12 bases. With 6 bases clipped from V and 8 bases from J, the junction kept 7 bases outside the gene matches. Germline-derived CDR1 and CDR2 are MNHEY and SVGAGI. The CDR3 covers 15 residues.

V gene TRBV30 combines with J gene TRBJ1-6; unclear D gene. The CDR3 is 13 residues long. The V gene's germline CDR1 is GTSNPN and CDR2 SVGIG (reference sequence). The V end lost 3 bases, the J end lost 7 bases, and 10 bases lay between the germline ends. The CDR3 DNA sequence: TGTGCCTGGAGCTTTACAGTAAATTCACCCCTCCACTTT. It is translated as CAWSFTVNSPLHF.

This chain connects TRBV28 to TRBJ1-6, with TRBD1 as a possible D gene (6 bases). Looked up from germline, CDR1 is MDHEN and CDR2 is SYDVKM. Trimming stripped 7 bases from V and 7 bases from J, with 8 bases between. The CDR3 loop spans 12 amino acids. The CDR3 region is CASTDRNSPLHF. The CDR3 DNA reads TGTGCCAGCACCGACAGGAATTCACCCCTCCACTTT.

The V call is TRBV2, the J call TRBJ2-7; 7 bases fit TRBD1. Germline V lookup: CDR1 SNHLY, CDR2 FYNNEI. CDR3 size: 16 residues. V shed 6 bases, J shed 3 bases, and the junction held 14 bases outside the gene matches. The CDR3, as DNA: TGTGCCAGCAGAGTTACGGCCGGGACAGCCGACTACGAGCAGTACTTC. Its protein is CASRVTAGTADYEQYF.

The chain uses TRBV19 and TRBJ2-2; D is perhaps TRBD1 (5 bases). The V end lost 4 bases, the J end lost 5 bases, and 14 bases lay between the germline ends. In germline, CDR1 is LNHDA, CDR2 SQIVND (reference sequence). The CDR3 has 15 residues. The CDR3 sequence: CASSTGFLPTGELFF. The CDR3 DNA reads TGTGCCAGTAGTACAGGGTTTCTACCTACCGGGGAGCTGTTTTTT.

This clone was seen a single time. This chain links TRBV15 with TRBJ1-1; tentatively, D is TRBD1 (5 bases). Germline loops: CDR1 LNHNV, CDR2 YYDKDF (reference sequence). Trimming shortened V by 5 bases and J by 4 bases, and 14 bases separated the two germline ends. This CDR3 has 14 residues. Written as DNA, the CDR3 is TGTGCCACCAGCCGGGGACTCGAAGGCACTGAAGCTTTCTTT. Protein: CATSRGLEGTEAFF. Combining the CDR3 with reference TRBV15 and TRBJ1-1 gives the whole variable domain DAMVIQNPRYQVTQFGKPVTLSCSQTLNHNVMYWYQQKSSQAPKLLFHYYDKDFNNEADTPDNFQSRRPNTSFCFLDIRSPGLGDTAMYLCATSRGLEGTEAFFGQGTRLTVV.

This chain uses TRBV10-3 with TRBJ1-5, with TRBD1 matching over 12 bases. Germline V gene sequence: CDR1 ENHRY, CDR2 SYGVKD. The CDR3 sequence is 15 residues long. The junction had 6 bases not matched to a gene; V was cut back by 4 bases and J by 8 bases. The CDR3 spells CAISAGTGGMEPQHF. The CDR3 nucleotides are TGTGCCATCAGTGCCGGGACAGGGGGCATGGAGCCCCAGCATTTT.

The rearrangement joins TRBV29-1 to TRBJ2-1; 7 bases agree with TRBD2. V shed 4 bases and J 7 bases; nucleotides not matched to a gene: 7. CDR1 and CDR2 (germline): SQVTM, ANQGSEA. CDR3 length: 13 residues. CDR3 in amino acids: CSVAGGRGNEQFF. The CDR3 DNA reads as TGCAGCGTTGCGGGCGGGAGAGGGAATGAGCAGTTCTTC.

This clone was detected a few times. The chain links TRBV4-1 to TRBJ2-1; D is unclear. CDR1 is MGHRA, CDR2 YSYEKL, per germline. CDR3 length: 16 amino acids. Deletions cut 1 base from V and 1 base from J, with 11 bases between. The CDR3 region has the DNA TGCGCCAGCAGCCAAGTTGATCTAGTATCCTACAATGAGCAGTTCTTC. This encodes CASSQVDLVSYNEQFF.

V usage is TRBV19 and J usage is TRBJ1-1; maybe TRBD1 (5 bases). Germline-derived CDR1 and CDR2 are LNHDA and SQIVND (reference sequence). Trimming took off 6 bases at V and 4 bases at J, with 18 bases between the two ends. The CDR3 is made up of 15 amino acids. CDR3 sequence (DNA): TGTGCCAGTAGGGGGACGGGGGGTCGTGTCACTGAAGCTTTCTTT. Translating it yields CASRGTGGRVTEAFF.

The chain links TRBV30 to TRBJ1-4; D may be TRBD1 (5 bases). The germline gives CDR1 GTSNPN, CDR2 SVGIG (reference sequence). V was shortened by 1 base and J by 0 bases, with 9 bases between the two germline ends. This CDR3 contains 15 residues. The CDR3 sequence: CAWSDRRATNEKLFF. DNA of the CDR3: TGTGCCTGGAGTGACAGGCGCGCAACTAATGAAAAACTGTTTTTT.